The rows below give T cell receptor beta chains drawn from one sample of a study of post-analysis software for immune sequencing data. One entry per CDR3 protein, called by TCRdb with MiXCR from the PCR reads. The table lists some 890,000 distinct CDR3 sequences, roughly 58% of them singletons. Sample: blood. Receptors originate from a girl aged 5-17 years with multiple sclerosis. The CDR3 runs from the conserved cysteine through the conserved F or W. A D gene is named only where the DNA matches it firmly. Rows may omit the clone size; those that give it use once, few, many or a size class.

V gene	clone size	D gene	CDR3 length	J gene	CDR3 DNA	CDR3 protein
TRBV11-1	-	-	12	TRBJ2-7	TGTGCCAGCAGGGATAGCGGTTACGAGCAGTACTTC	CASRDSGYEQYF
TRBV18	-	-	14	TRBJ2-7	TGTGCCAGCTCACCAAGGGACCAATCCTACGAGCAGTACTTC	CASSPRDQSYEQYF
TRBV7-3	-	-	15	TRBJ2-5	TGTGCCAGCAGCTTAACCAGCGCGTTCATTGAGACCCAGTACTTC	CASSLTSAFIETQYF
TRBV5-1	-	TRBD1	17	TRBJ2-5	TGCGCCAGCAGCACCCGGACAGGGGGCACTGGAGGAGAGACCCAGTACTTC	CASSTRTGGTGGETQYF
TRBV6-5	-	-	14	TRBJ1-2	TGTGCCAGCAGTCAAGACGGACAGAACTATGGCTACACCTTC	CASSQDGQNYGYTF
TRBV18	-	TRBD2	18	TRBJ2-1	TGTGCCAGCTCACCGGGGACTAGCGGGGCTAGCTCCTACAATGAGCAGTTCTTC	CASSPGTSGASSYNEQFF
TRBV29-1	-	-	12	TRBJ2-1	TGCAGCGTTGGACAGACTCCTAATGAGCAGTTCTTC	CSVGQTPNEQFF
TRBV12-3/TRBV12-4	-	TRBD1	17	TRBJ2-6	TGTGCCAGCAGCCCGGGACAGGGAAGGGTTGGGGCCAACGTCCTGACTTTC	CASSPGQGRVGANVLTF
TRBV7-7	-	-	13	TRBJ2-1	TGTGCCAGCAGCTTATCGAGGGACCTTGAGCAGTTCTTC	CASSLSRDLEQFF
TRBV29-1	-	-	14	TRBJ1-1	TGCAGCGTGAAGGCGTCGGGGTATATGGCTGAAGCTTTCTTT	CSVKASGYMAEAFF
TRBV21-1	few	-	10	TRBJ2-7	TGTGCGGGACAGGCCGACGAGCAGTACTTC	CAGQADEQYF
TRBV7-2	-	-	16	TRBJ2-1	TGTGCCAGCAGCTTAAGGACTTCCTTTGGGGGTAATGAGCAGTTCTTC	CASSLRTSFGGNEQFF
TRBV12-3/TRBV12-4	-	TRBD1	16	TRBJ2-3	TGTGCCAGCAGCCCTGACAGGGGGTTCAACACAGATACGCAGTATTTT	CASSPDRGFNTDTQYF
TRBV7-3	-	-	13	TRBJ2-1	TGTGCCAGCACCCAAACCCCGGGGGATGAGCAGTTCTTC	CASTQTPGDEQFF